What follows are 22 T cell receptor beta chains derived from one specimen sequenced in a study of graft-versus-host responses after intestinal transplantation (dated by TCRdb to the early 2020s). Receptor amplification or capture employed the immunoSEQ multiplex PCR assay. TCRdb mirrors the immuneACCESS table, restricted to in-frame sequences. Some clones are absent from its copies; in checked studies, under half trace to an unresolved V gene, and the reason for the others is unknown. The sample profile shows about 19,000 clones; around 80% of them were found once. The ten largest clones take up 1.5% to 2% of the sample. Specimen: PBMCs, collected 14 days after transplant. The receptor set was obtained from a human patient who received an intestinal transplant, so some T cells may come from the graft donor.

The chain couples TRBV19 to TRBJ2-2, with D uncertain. The CDR3 is 14 residues long. Looked up from germline, CDR1 is LNHDA and CDR2 is SQIVND (reference sequence). Deletions cut 1 base from V and 1 base from J, with 4 bases between. The CDR3 is CASSIARNTGELFF. The CDR3 DNA is TGTGCCAGTAGTATAGCTAGGAACACCGGGGAGCTGTTTTTT. Full variable domain (outside the CDR3, taken from reference TRBV19 and TRBJ2-2): DGGITQSPKYLFRKEGQNVTLSCEQNLNHDAMYWYRQDPGQGLRLIYYSQIVNDFQKGDIAEGYSVSREKKESFPLTVTSAQKNPTAFYLCASSIARNTGELFFGEGSRLTVL.

The chain recombines TRBV6-6 with TRBJ2-5; 10 nucleotides align to TRBD1. This CDR3 region has 14 residues. V shed 2 bases, J shed 4 bases, and the junction held 1 base outside the gene matches. Germline loops: CDR1 MNHNY, CDR2 SVGAGI (reference sequence). CDR3 residues: CASSYRDRGETQYF. Here the CDR3 DNA reads TGTGCCAGCAGTTACCGGGACAGGGGAGAGACCCAGTACTTC.

This clone was seen a handful of times. This chain joins TRBV5-4 and TRBJ1-4; tentative D call: TRBD1 (5 bases). V dropped 1 base and J dropped 7 bases, with 5 bases sitting between them. This CDR3 region has 12 residues. Germline V gene sequence: CDR1 SGHNT, CDR2 YYREEE (reference sequence). Here the CDR3 DNA reads TGTGCCAGCAGCTTGCAGGGTGAAAAACTGTTTTTT. It encodes CASSLQGEKLFF.

This chain uses TRBV28 with TRBJ2-5; 10 bases fit TRBD2. TRBJ2-7 explains the end of the DNA better; the J call may be wrong. The CDR3 consists of 15 residues. CDR1 is MDHEN and CDR2 is SYDVKM in the germline V gene. CDR3 bases: TGTGCCAGCAGTCTTGGGACTAGCGAAGCCTACGAGCAGTACTTC. Translation gives CASSLGTSEAYEQYF.

This clone was picked up a small number of times. This sequence joins TRBV10-3 and TRBJ2-7; 13 bases agree with TRBD2. The ends lost 3 bases at V and 1 base at J; junction bases unmatched: 3. CDR1 and CDR2 (germline): ENHRY, SYGVKD. This CDR3 contains 16 residues. The CDR3 DNA reads TGTGCCATCAGTGAAGGACTAGCGGGAGAGTCCTACGAGCAGTACTTC. It specifies CAISEGLAGESYEQYF.

The CDR3 bases are TGCGCCAGCAGCTTCCCAGGGAGGGATGAAAAACTGTTTTTT. Translated, it gives CASSFPGRDEKLFF. The genes are TRBV5-1 and TRBJ1-4; maybe TRBD1 (5 bases). Germline CDR1 SGHRS, CDR2 YFSETQ. Trimming stripped 2 bases from V and 6 bases from J, with 11 bases between. The CDR3 runs 14 residues.

CDR3 residues: CASSYSRVAGYTF. The CDR3 DNA follows: TGTGCCAGCAGTTACTCGAGAGTAGCCGGCTACACCTTC. The chain recombines TRBV6-5 with TRBJ1-2; D call uncertain. CDR1 is MNHEY and CDR2 is SVGAGI in the germline V gene. V gave up 0 bases and J gave up 8 bases, with 10 bases separating them. There are 13 residues in the CDR3.

This chain connects TRBV6-6 to TRBJ2-7; no definite D call. Trimming left V 5 bases short and J 0 bases short, with 11 bases between. This CDR3 has 14 amino acids. Germline V gene data show CDR1 as MNHNY and CDR2 as SVGAGI (reference sequence). The DNA for the CDR3 is TGTGCCAGCAGTGCTCCGGTTCCCTCCTACGAGCAGTACTTC. This codes for CASSAPVPSYEQYF.

This clone turned up a few times. The chain combines TRBV27 with TRBJ2-1, with TRBD2 matching 8 bases. After removal of 2 bases from V and 2 bases from J, the junction contained 2 bases not matched to a gene. Germline lookup yields CDR1 MNHEY and CDR2 SMNVEV (reference sequence). The CDR3 loop spans 15 amino acids. The CDR3 region is CASSLSGGPYNEQFF. DNA for the CDR3: TGTGCCAGCAGTTTAAGCGGGGGCCCCTACAATGAGCAGTTCTTC.

This clone was detected a few times. The chain combines TRBV6-1 with TRBJ2-1; D tentatively fits TRBD1 or TRBD2 (6 bases each). V was shortened by 3 bases and J by 8 bases, with 20 bases between the two germline ends. The CDR3 has 16 residues. Germline CDR1 and CDR2: MNHNS and SASEGT. CDR3 residues: CASSDIAARGADEQFF. CDR3 nucleotide sequence: TGTGCCAGCAGTGATATAGCAGCGAGGGGGGCGGATGAGCAGTTCTTC.

V and J are TRBV5-3 and TRBJ2-1, with 7 bases that match TRBD1. TRBV5-3 is classed as an ORF, of uncertain function. The ends lost 4 bases at V and 8 bases at J; junction bases unmatched: 24. The CDR3 runs to 19 residues. CDR3 bases: TGTGCCAGAAGCCAGCTGACCGATATTCGAGGGGGCTACCTAGATGAGCAGTTCTTC. This codes for CARSQLTDIRGGYLDEQFF.

Here the CDR3 DNA reads TGTGCCACCAGCAGAAAGACAGGCCCAAACTATGGCTACACCTTC. This encodes CATSRKTGPNYGYTF. This rearrangement joins TRBV15 to TRBJ1-2, with D perhaps matching TRBD1 (6 bases). Germline V gene sequence: CDR1 LNHNV, CDR2 YYDKDF (reference sequence). The CDR3 length is 15 residues. Trimming shortened V by 2 bases and J by 2 bases, and 12 bases separated the two germline ends.

This rearrangement joins TRBV28 to TRBJ1-3; D not resolved. Trimming removed 3 bases from V and 3 bases from J, with 9 bases in between. Germline CDR1 is MDHEN and CDR2 is SYDVKM. The length of the CDR3 is 14 residues. DNA of the CDR3: TGTGCCAGCAGTTTCGACCTGAGTGGAAACACCATATATTTT. The encoded protein is CASSFDLSGNTIYF.

The chain employs TRBV6-5 and TRBJ2-7; TRBD1 matches 7 bases. CDR1 and CDR2 from the germline V gene are MNHEY and SVGAGI. The V segment lost 4 bases and the J segment 3 bases; nucleotides outside the gene matches: 9. This CDR3 contains 15 residues. CDR3 amino acids: CASSSSRQGVYEQYF. In DNA, the CDR3 is TGTGCCAGCAGTTCCTCAAGACAGGGTGTCTACGAGCAGTACTTC.

The V call is TRBV19, the J call TRBJ1-2; a possible D gene is TRBD1 (6 bases). Germline-derived CDR1 and CDR2 are LNHDA and SQIVND (reference sequence). The V end lost 5 bases, the J end lost 2 bases, and 15 bases lay between the germline ends. The CDR3 runs 15 residues. The CDR3: CASSVPGGQNYGYTF. The CDR3, as DNA: TGTGCCAGTAGTGTCCCTGGAGGACAGAACTATGGCTACACCTTC.

The chain is built from TRBV6-6 and TRBJ1-1, with D perhaps TRBD1 (6 bases). This CDR3 is built from 13 residues. V was trimmed by 4 bases and J by 7 bases, leaving 13 bases between them. Germline lookup yields CDR1 MNHNY and CDR2 SVGAGI (reference sequence). CDR3 residues: CASSWDKTDEAFF. The CDR3 DNA sequence: TGTGCCAGCAGTTGGGACAAGACCGATGAAGCTTTCTTT.

The V call is TRBV7-9, the J call TRBJ2-3; D not certain. Looked up from germline, CDR1 is SEHNR and CDR2 is FQNEAQ (reference sequence). Trimming cost V 0 bases and J 6 bases, with 10 bases left between them. The CDR3 sequence is 14 residues long. This CDR3 reads CASSLARQADTQYF. The CDR3 region has the DNA TGTGCCAGCAGCTTAGCTCGGCAAGCGGATACGCAGTATTTT.

The CDR3 bases are TGTGCTAGTGGTTTAAAGCTATATGGCTACACCTTC. Translating gives CASGLKLYGYTF. This chain connects TRBV12-5 to TRBJ1-2; no reliable D call. The CDR3 sequence is 12 residues long. CDR1 and CDR2 (germline): LGHNT, FRNRAP. V lost 3 bases, J lost 5 bases, and 7 bases lay in between.

This clone was detected a few times. The chain is built from TRBV11-2 and TRBJ2-3; 11 nucleotides match TRBD1. The germline gives CDR1 SGHAT, CDR2 FQNNGV. This CDR3 region has 17 residues. J gave up 0 bases and V 3 bases, and 5 bases lay outside the gene matches. CDR3 DNA: TGTGCCAGCAGCTTTCGGACAGGGGGCCAAAGCACAGATACGCAGTATTTT. Translating gives CASSFRTGGQSTDTQYF. The full variable domain, completed using reference TRBV11-2 and TRBJ2-3, is EAGVAQSPRYKIIEKRQSVAFWCNPISGHATLYWYQQILGQGPKLLIQFQNNGVVDDSQLPKDRFSAERLKGVDSTLKIQPAKLEDSAVYLCASSFRTGGQSTDTQYFGPGTRLTVL.

The chain has TRBV5-4 and TRBJ2-7; D remains unclear. The V end lost 0 bases, the J end lost 1 base, and 8 bases lay between the germline ends. Germline V gene lookup returns CDR1 SGHNT and CDR2 YYREEE (reference sequence). The CDR3 contains 14 residues. CDR3 DNA: TGTGCCAGCAGCTTGGAAGTCGGATCCTACGAGCAGTACTTC. It specifies CASSLEVGSYEQYF.

This chain uses TRBV11-2 with TRBJ1-2; D perhaps matches TRBD1 (6 bases). Germline V gene data show CDR1 as SGHAT and CDR2 as FQNNGV. The ends were cut back, 5 bases at V and 0 bases at J, with 16 bases in the middle. The CDR3 is 16 amino acids. CDR3 sequence reads: CASSTLAGGPNYGYTF. The CDR3 DNA follows: TGTGCCAGCAGCACTCTGGCTGGGGGCCCTAACTATGGCTACACCTTC.

CDR3 in amino acids: CASSHPQGGTGGASPPLHF. The CDR3 nucleotides are TGCGCCAGCAGCCACCCCCAGGGGGGGACAGGGGGCGCGAGTCCGCCCCTCCACTTT. This chain links TRBV4-1 with TRBJ1-6, with 12 bases that match TRBD1. The CDR3 loop spans 19 amino acids. V lost 3 bases and J lost 13; bases outside the gene matches: 19. The germline V gene encodes CDR1 MGHRA and CDR2 YSYEKL.